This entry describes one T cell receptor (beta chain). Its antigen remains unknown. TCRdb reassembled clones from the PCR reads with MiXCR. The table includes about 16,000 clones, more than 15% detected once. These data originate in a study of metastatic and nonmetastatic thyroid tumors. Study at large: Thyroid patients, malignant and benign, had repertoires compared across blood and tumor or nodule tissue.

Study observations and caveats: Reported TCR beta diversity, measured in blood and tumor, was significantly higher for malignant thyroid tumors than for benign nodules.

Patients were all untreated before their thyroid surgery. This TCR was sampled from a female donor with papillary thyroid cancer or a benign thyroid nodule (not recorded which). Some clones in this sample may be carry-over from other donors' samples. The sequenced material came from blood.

In nucleotides, the CDR3 is TGCGCCAGCCGACAGGGGGCTCTGGAGCAGTTCTTC. This sequence encodes CASRQGALEQFF. The J gene is TRBJ2-1, the V gene TRBV10-2; 10 nucleotides agree with TRBD1. The germline V gene encodes CDR1 WSHSY and CDR2 SAAADI. V trimming: 8 bases; J trimming: 10 bases; junction bases outside the gene matches: 5. The CDR3 extends over 12 amino acids.